This T cell receptor (beta chain) was found in a study of blood T cell repertoires in COVID-19. About the study: Donors in the United States, Italy and Spain gave samples during acute or convalescent COVID-19.

Method: immunoSEQ multiplex PCR; TCRdb's copy keeps in-frame clones and lacks some. The sample has under 200,000 clones, roughly 87% seen once; the top ten hold approximately 7.8%. CDR3 length: 16 amino acids. The V gene's germline CDR1 is SGHNT and CDR2 YYREEE (reference sequence). Trimming took off 4 bases at V and 4 bases at J, with 20 bases between the two ends. The TCR originated in an older woman with COVID-19, enrolled during active disease. The source material was peripheral blood. The chain carries TRBV5-4 and TRBJ1-2; D might be TRBD1 (5 bases). The CDR3 sequence is CASSPSPGGQGYGYTF. The CDR3 coding sequence is TGTGCCAGCAGCCCCTCCCCCGGGGGTCAAGGCTATGGCTACACCTTC.